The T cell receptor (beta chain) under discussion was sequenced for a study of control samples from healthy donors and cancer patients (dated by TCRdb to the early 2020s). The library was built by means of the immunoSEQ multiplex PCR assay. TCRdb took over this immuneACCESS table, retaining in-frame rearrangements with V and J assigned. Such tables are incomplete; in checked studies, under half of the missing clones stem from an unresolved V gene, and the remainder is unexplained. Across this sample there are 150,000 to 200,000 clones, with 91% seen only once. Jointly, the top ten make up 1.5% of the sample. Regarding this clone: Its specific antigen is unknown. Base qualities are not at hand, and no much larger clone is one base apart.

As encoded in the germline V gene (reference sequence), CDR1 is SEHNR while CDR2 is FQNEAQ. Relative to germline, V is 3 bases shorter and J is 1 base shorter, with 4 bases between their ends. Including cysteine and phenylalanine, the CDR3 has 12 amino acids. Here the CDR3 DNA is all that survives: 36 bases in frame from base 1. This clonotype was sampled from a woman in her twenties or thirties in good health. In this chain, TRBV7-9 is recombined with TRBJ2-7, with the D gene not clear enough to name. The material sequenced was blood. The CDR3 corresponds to CASSLVSYEQYF. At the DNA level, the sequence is TGTGCCAGCAGCTTGGTGTCCTACGAGCAGTACTTC.